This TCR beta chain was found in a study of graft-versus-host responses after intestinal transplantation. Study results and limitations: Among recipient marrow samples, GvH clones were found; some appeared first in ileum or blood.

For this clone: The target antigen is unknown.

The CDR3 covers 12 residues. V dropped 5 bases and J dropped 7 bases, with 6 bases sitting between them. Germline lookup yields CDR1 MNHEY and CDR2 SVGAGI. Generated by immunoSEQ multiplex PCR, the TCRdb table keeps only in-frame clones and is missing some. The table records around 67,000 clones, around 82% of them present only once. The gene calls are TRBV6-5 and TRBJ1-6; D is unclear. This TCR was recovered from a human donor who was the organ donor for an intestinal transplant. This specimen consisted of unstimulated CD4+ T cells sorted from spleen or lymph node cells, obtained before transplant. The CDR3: CASSTLNSPLHF. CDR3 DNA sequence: TGTGCCAGCAGTACCCTAAATTCACCCCTCCACTTT.